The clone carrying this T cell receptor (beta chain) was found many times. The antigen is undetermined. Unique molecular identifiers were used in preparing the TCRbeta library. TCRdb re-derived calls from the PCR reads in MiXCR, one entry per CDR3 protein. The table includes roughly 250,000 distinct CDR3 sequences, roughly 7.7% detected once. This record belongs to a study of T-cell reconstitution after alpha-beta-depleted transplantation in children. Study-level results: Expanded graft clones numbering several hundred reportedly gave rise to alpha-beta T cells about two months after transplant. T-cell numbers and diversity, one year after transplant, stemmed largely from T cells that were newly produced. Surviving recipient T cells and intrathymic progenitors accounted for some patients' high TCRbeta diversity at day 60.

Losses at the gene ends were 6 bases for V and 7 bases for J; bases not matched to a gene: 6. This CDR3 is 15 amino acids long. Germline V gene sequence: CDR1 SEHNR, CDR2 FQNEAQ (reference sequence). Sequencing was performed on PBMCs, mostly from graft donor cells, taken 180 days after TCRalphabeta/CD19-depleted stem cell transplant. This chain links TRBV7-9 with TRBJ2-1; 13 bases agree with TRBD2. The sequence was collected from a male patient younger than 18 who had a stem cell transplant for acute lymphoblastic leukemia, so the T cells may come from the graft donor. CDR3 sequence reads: CASRTGTSGKNEQFF. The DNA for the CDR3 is TGTGCCAGCAGGACCGGGACTAGCGGGAAGAATGAGCAGTTCTTC.